Presented here are 26 T cell receptor delta chains from one specimen sequenced in a study of Vγ9Vδ2 T cells in congenital toxoplasmosis. cDNA was made by template-switch reverse transcription with TRGC- and TRDC-specific primers in one tube. The TRGC primer was designed to bind both TRGC1 and TRGC2 constant genes. TCRdb reprocessed the reads through CATT. Of hundreds of delta-chain clones in the sample, about a quarter were seen once. The specimen sequenced was gamma-delta T cells from blood. These receptors were taken from a child younger than 10 born to a mother with Toxoplasma gondii infection during pregnancy, either congenitally infected or uninfected (not recorded which).

Turning to this clone: A far more abundant clone sits one base away, making this likely a read error. This rearrangement joins TRDV2 to TRDJ1; D call uncertain. The V end lost 0 bases, the J end lost 0 bases, and 13 bases lay between the germline ends. The CDR3 length is 16 residues. Germline assignment: CDR1 GEAIGNYY and CDR2 EKD. The CDR3 is CACDTAGKGYTDKLIF. For the CDR3, the DNA is TGTGCCTGTGACACCGCAGGGAAGGGGTACACCGATAAACTCATCTTT.

About this clone itself: This is likely an artifact of a read error, given a far larger clone one base away. The V call is TRDV1, the J call TRDJ1; a possible D gene is TRDD2 (9 bases). TCRdb offers no J gene call, so here the DNA was matched to germline to obtain one. Germline V gene lookup returns CDR1 TSWWSYY and CDR2 QGS. The CDR3 runs 24 residues. V lost 0 bases and J lost 1, with 36 bases in between. CDR3: CALGELEDPSYGGAGGDLTDKLIF. In DNA form, the CDR3 reads TGTGCTCTTGGGGAACTAGAGGACCCTTCCTACGGGGGAGCTGGGGGAGACCTCACCGATAAACTCATCTTT.

As for this clone: A far bigger clonotype differs at one base, so this is likely a read error. The rearrangement links TRDV2 to TRDJ1; weak D call: TRDD3 (5 bases). From germline, CDR1 is GEAIGNYY and CDR2 EKD. The ends were cut back, 3 bases at V and 0 bases at J, with 22 bases in the middle. CDR3 length equals 18 residues. The CDR3 protein is CACDEISDEGTYTDKLIF. CDR3 in DNA: TGTGCCTGTGACGAGATCAGTGATGAGGGGACGTACACCGATAAACTCATCTTT.

In its sample, this clone ranks as large (0.1 to 1%). The genes are TRDV2 and TRDJ3; 11 bases are a match to TRDD3. The germline V gene has CDR1 GEAIGNYY and CDR2 EKD. This CDR3 is 19 amino acids long. Unmatched junction bases numbered 3, after V lost 0 bases and J lost 0 bases. The CDR3 nucleotides read TGTGCCTGTGACACCGTGGGGGATACGAGCTCCTGGGACACCCGACAGATGTTTTTC. This gives the protein CACDTVGDTSSWDTRQMFF.

TRAV14/DV4 is the V gene, and the J gene was not called; the table's D call, TRDD3, was not checked against the DNA. Germline CDR1 TSDPSYG, CDR2 QGSYDQQN (reference sequence). This CDR3 spans 17 amino acids. The CDR3 protein is CAMREAPNGAGSYQLTF. The CDR3 nucleotides read TGTGCAATGAGAGAGGCCCCCAACGGGGCTGGGAGTTACCAACTCACTTTC.

Comment on this clone: A far larger clone differs by one base, so this is likely a read error. V and J are TRAV38-2/DV8 and TRDJ1; 12 bases fit TRDD3. This CDR3 has 25 amino acids. Looked up from germline, CDR1 is TSESDYY and CDR2 is QEAYKQQN. Trimming cost V 1 base and J 7 bases; bases outside gene matches: 35. CDR3: CAYRSRDSSENNLGDTRIQAVKLIF. As DNA, the CDR3 is TGTGCTTATAGGAGCCGGGACAGTTCCGAAAACAATCTGGGGGATACGCGTATCCAGGCCGTTAAACTCATCTTT.

This clone is classed as large. The sample carries other DNA sequences with the same CDR3. The rearrangement links TRDV2 to TRDJ1; D perhaps matches TRDD3 (6 bases). CDR1 is GEAIGNYY and CDR2 is EKD in the germline V gene. The CDR3 length is 17 residues. The V and J ends lost 2 bases and 0 bases respectively, with 18 bases between them. CDR3 DNA: TGTGCCTGTGACAAGGTGGGGGTCGACTTAAACACCGATAAACTCATCTTT. It codes for CACDKVGVDLNTDKLIF.

For this clone: With only one base between it and a far larger clone, this is likely a read error. The chain uses TRDV1 and TRDJ1; D not resolved. The J gene, missing from TCRdb, was assigned here through DNA to germline matching. CDR3 length: 20 amino acids. The V gene's germline CDR1 is TSWWSYY and CDR2 QGS. V lost 2 bases, J lost 0 bases, and 25 bases lay in between. The CDR3, as DNA: TGTGCTCTTGGGGAATTTCCCTGGTGGTGGATTATTAGGGACACCGATAAACTCATCTTT. Translated, it gives CALGEFPWWWIIRDTDKLIF.

This clone has only one observation. For this DNA, TCRdb reports the protein of a much larger clone, which diverges at residue 3, most likely from a read error; the protein presented here is translated directly from the DNA. The chain employs TRDV2 and TRDJ1, with a weak D call TRDD3 (6 bases). No J gene was available from TCRdb, and it was assigned here by a germline match of the DNA. The length of the CDR3 is 18 residues. CDR1 is GEAIGNYY and CDR2 is EKD in the germline V gene. The CDR3 protein is CAFDTVRGSQDDTDKLIF. CDR3 DNA sequence: TGTGCCTTTGACACCGTACGGGGGAGCCAAGACGACACCGATAAACTCATCTTT.

In this sample, this clone turned up a few times. This DNA's translation and the protein TCRdb lists, from a much larger clone, do not match at residue 8, likely due to a read error; the protein shown is translated from the DNA. The J gene is TRDJ1, the V gene TRDV3, with D perhaps being TRDD2 or TRDD3 (6 bases each). The V end was cut by 4 bases, the J end by 0 bases, with 24 bases between. Germline CDR1 and CDR2: TVYSNPD and GDNSRS (reference sequence). The CDR3 sequence is 17 residues long. In DNA form, the CDR3 reads TGTGCCTACCGCCTTCCCTCCCCCTTGGGGGACACCGATAAACTCATCTTT. This encodes CAYRLPSPLGDTDKLIF.

Note on this clone: A far larger clone is off by one base, so a read error is likely. The V and J genes are TRDV2 and TRDJ3; D gene unclear. Here the J gene was assigned by germline matching of the DNA, as TCRdb has none. The V end was cut by 0 bases, the J end by 5 bases, with 10 bases between. Germline V gives CDR1 GEAIGNYY, CDR2 EKD. The CDR3 sequence is 16 residues long. The CDR3 nucleotides read TGTGCCTGTGACACCACCGGCCAAGGGGACACCCGACAGATGTTTTTC. Translating it yields CACDTTGQGDTRQMFF.

This clone was seen only a few times. A far larger clone is only one base removed, so a read error is likely. This chain uses TRAV23/DV6 with TRDJ1; 7 bases are a match to TRDD3. Trimming took 2 bases from V and 0 from J; bases not matched to a gene: 31. The length of the CDR3 is 23 residues. Germline CDR1 reads NTAFDY; CDR2 reads IRPDVSE (reference sequence). The DNA for the CDR3 is TGTGCAGCAAGGATACCACGACATAGGGCGGCAGCCCCCCAGCTGGGGGACACCGATAAACTCATCTTT. Protein: CAARIPRHRAAAPQLGDTDKLIF.

This clone was observed once. A read error is likely here: a far larger clone is one base away. The chain is built from TRDV2 and TRDJ3; D unresolved. The J gene comes from matching the DNA to germline here; TCRdb lacks it. The CDR3 covers 19 residues. Looked up from germline, CDR1 is GEAIGNYY and CDR2 is EKD. V lost 0 bases, J lost 0 bases, and 14 bases lay in between. This CDR3 is CACDTGSARSSWDTRQMFF. In nucleotides, the CDR3 is TGTGCCTGTGACACCGGCAGCGCAAGGAGCTCCTGGGACACCCGACAGATGTTTTTC.

This clone was counted only a few times. One base away lies a much larger clone, so this may be a sequencing read error. The chain recombines TRDV2 with TRDJ1; perhaps TRDD3 as D (6 bases). The J gene comes from matching the DNA to germline here; TCRdb lacks it. Germline CDR1 is GEAIGNYY and CDR2 is EKD. The ends were cut back, 4 bases at V and 2 bases at J, with 19 bases in the middle. This CDR3 has 16 residues. The CDR3 DNA sequence: TGTGCCTGTGAGACCGTTGCGGGGGAAGTTACCGATAAACTCATCTTT. Translated, it gives CACETVAGEVTDKLIF.

This clone has more than one count but fewer than ten. A much larger clone is a single base away; this may be a read error. The chain carries TRDV1 and TRDJ1, with TRDD3 matching over 13 bases. The germline gives CDR1 TSWWSYY, CDR2 QGS. This CDR3 has 23 amino acids. CDR3 residues: CALGELAVGNLLGDTGCTDKLTF. The CDR3 DNA follows: TGTGCTCTTGGGGAACTAGCGGTGGGTAACCTACTGGGGGATACGGGGTGCACCGATAAACTCACCTTT.

Note on this clone: The likely explanation is a read error, given a far larger clone one base away. This same CDR3 is encoded by further DNA sequences in the sample. This chain connects TRAV29/DV5 to TRDJ1; 10 positions match TRDD3. The J gene, left out of TCRdb, was set here by checking the DNA against germline. The CDR3 spans 22 residues. V lost 4 bases, J lost 0 bases, and 27 bases stayed unmatched. In germline, CDR1 is NSMFDY, CDR2 ISSIKDK. CDR3 DNA: TGTGCAGCACGAAATGGTACCGGGGGATACGCGGTGGGGGCCGAGTACACCGATAAACTCATCTTT. This codes for CAARNGTGGYAVGAEYTDKLIF.

This clone was detected only a few times. This could be a read error, since a much larger clone is one nucleotide away. The chain has TRDV1 and TRDJ1; 9 nucleotides align to TRDD3. This CDR3 contains 25 residues. After removal of 2 bases from V and 0 bases from J, the junction contained 31 bases not matched to a gene. Germline values: CDR1 TSWWSYY, CDR2 QGS. The CDR3 nucleotides read TGTGCTCTTGGGGAAAACCCTTCCTCACTCTGCAAGGGGATACGCCGGAGGTCGTACACCGATAAACTCATCTTT. Its protein is CALGENPSSLCKGIRRRSYTDKLIF.

With regard to this clone: A far larger clone lies a single base away; this is likely a read error. V gene TRDV2 combines with J gene TRDJ1; tentative D call: TRDD2 (5 bases). The J gene was not available in TCRdb and was assigned here by matching the DNA to germline segments. The CDR3 has 20 amino acids. Germline values: CDR1 GEAIGNYY, CDR2 EKD. Trimming removed 3 bases at V and 4 bases at J, with 32 bases between. This CDR3 reads CACDSASDPNFMVINDKLIF. The DNA for the CDR3 is TGTGCCTGTGACTCTGCTTCCGACCCAAACTTCATGGTGATTAACGATAAACTCATCTTT.

This clone is judged medium-sized. V usage is TRAV29/DV5 and J usage is TRDJ1; 13 bases match TRDD3. Germline CDR1 reads NSMFDY; CDR2 reads ISSIKDK. The CDR3 totals 18 residues. J lost 3 bases, V lost 2 bases, and 13 bases had no gene match. As DNA, the CDR3 is TGTGCAGCAAGGACACATAGACTGGGGGATACGCACCCCGATAAACTCATCTTT. Translation gives CAARTHRLGDTHPDKLIF.

In regard to this clone: This likely reflects a read error, since a far larger clone is one base away. The genes are TRDV3 and TRDJ1; no definite D call. The J gene, missing from TCRdb, was assigned here through DNA to germline matching. V was shortened by 0 bases and J by 1 base, with 39 bases between the two germline ends. CDR1 TVYSNPD and CDR2 GDNSRS come from the germline V gene (reference sequence). The CDR3 sequence is 23 residues long. The chain's CDR3 is CAFRISGPANRYGASMSTDKLIF. CDR3 DNA: TGTGCCTTTAGAATTTCCGGGCCAGCGAACCGCTATGGCGCTAGTATGAGCACCGATAAACTCATCTTT.

Concerning this clone: A much larger clone lies one base from this, so it may be a read error. Other DNA sequences in this specimen translate into the identical CDR3. The chain couples TRDV1 to TRDJ1; TRDD2 agrees at 8 bases. The CDR3 extends over 28 amino acids. V shed 0 bases and J 3 bases; nucleotides not matched to a gene: 42. Germline loops: CDR1 TSWWSYY, CDR2 QGS. DNA for the CDR3: TGTGCTCTTGGGGAACTGGGGATCCTAAAGGCCTTCCTAGTAACGAAGGGCTGGGGTATCTCTCCCCCCGATAAACTCATCTTT. Translation gives CALGELGILKAFLVTKGWGISPPDKLIF.

Details on this clone: A far larger clone is one nucleotide away, so this likely arose from a read error. The chain combines TRDV1 with TRDJ1; perhaps TRDD3 as D (5 bases). Assignment of the J gene here rests on matching the DNA to germline, because TCRdb gives none. CDR3 length: 18 residues. Germline V gives CDR1 TSWWSYY, CDR2 QGS. CDR3 bases: TGTGCTCTTGGAGAGAGCTGGGTTGAGGGCTTCTACACCGACAAACTCATCTTT. It translates to CALGESWVEGFYTDKLIF.

Within the sample, this clone is large (0.1 to 1%). The gene calls are TRDV1 and TRDJ1; TRDD3 might be the D (7 bases). The CDR3 covers 22 residues. V was pared by 1 base and J by 3 bases, with 33 bases between. CDR1 and CDR2 from the germline V gene are TSWWSYY and QGS. The chain's CDR3 is CALGEPITFPSYWGPYADKLIF. In nucleotides, the CDR3 is TGTGCTCTTGGGGAACCGATAACCTTCCCGTCGTACTGGGGCCCCTATGCCGATAAACTCATCTTT.

This clone is large (0.1 to 1%) within its sample. The V and J genes are TRDV2 and TRDJ3; 10 nucleotides match TRDD3. The CDR3 is 19 residues long. V was pared by 2 bases and J by 2 bases, with 8 bases of the junction left unmatched. Germline V gives CDR1 GEAIGNYY, CDR2 EKD. Here the CDR3 reads CACDSTGGSPTWDTRQMFF. CDR3 bases: TGTGCCTGTGACAGTACTGGGGGATCTCCGACCTGGGACACCCGACAGATGTTTTTC.

Points on this clone: Since a much larger clone is just one base distant, this may be a read error. At the DNA level, this CDR3 is encoded by other sequences in the same sample as well. This chain uses TRDV1 with TRDJ1; 9 nucleotides agree with TRDD3. Germline CDR1 TSWWSYY, CDR2 QGS. The CDR3 consists of 25 residues. CDR3 in DNA: TGTGCTCTTGGGGAAAACCCTTCCTCACTCTTCAAGGGGATACGCCGGAGGTCGTACACAGATAAACTCATCTTT. Amino acids: CALGENPSSLFKGIRRRSYTDKLIF.

This clone was picked up one time. This sequence is one base from a far larger clone and is likely a read error. The gene calls are TRDV2 and TRDJ3, with D possibly being TRDD2 (5 bases). TCRdb lists no J gene, so it was determined here by aligning the DNA to germline. Germline V gives CDR1 GEAIGNYY, CDR2 EKD. This CDR3 is 19 amino acids long. Trimming stripped 3 bases from V and 1 base from J, with 18 bases between. This CDR3 reads CACDPLRAKGSWDTRQMFF. The CDR3 DNA reads as TGTGCCTGTGACCCCCTTCGGGCGAAGGGTTCCTGGGACACCCGACAGATGTTTTTC.